Each of the 18 T cell receptor beta chains below was sequenced from the same sample in a study of blood T cell repertoires in COVID-19. TCRdb's copy holds only in-frame clones and misses some; the assay was immunoSEQ multiplex PCR. The table records some 220,000 clones, around 80% of them present only once. The sample comprised peripheral blood. These receptors originate from a human donor in a cohort sampled during active COVID-19.

The J gene is TRBJ1-2, the V gene TRBV28, with 7 bases lining up with TRBD1. Germline V gives CDR1 MDHEN, CDR2 SYDVKM. J lost 2 bases, V lost 6 bases, and 9 bases had no gene match. CDR3 length: 15 residues. The CDR3 bases are TGTGCCAGCAGCCCACGGGCAGGGGGGAACTATGGCTACACCTTC. This encodes CASSPRAGGNYGYTF.

The J gene is TRBJ2-2, the V gene TRBV7-2; TRBD2 matches 13 bases. The junction had 8 bases not matched to a gene; V was cut back by 5 bases and J by 5 bases. The CDR3 has 17 amino acids. Per germline, CDR1 SGHTA and CDR2 FQGNSA. CDR3 region: CASSAQLTSGRTGELFF. CDR3 in DNA: TGTGCCAGCAGCGCCCAGTTGACTAGCGGGAGGACCGGGGAGCTGTTTTTT.

The chain is built from TRBV18 and TRBJ1-2; D is perhaps TRBD1 (5 bases). V was trimmed by 4 bases and J by 6 bases, leaving 15 bases between them. Germline CDR1 and CDR2: KGHSH and LQKENI. CDR3 length: 14 residues. In nucleotides, the CDR3 is TGTGCCAGCTCACAGTCCGACAGTCCACATGGCTACACCTTC. Amino acids: CASSQSDSPHGYTF.

CDR3 amino acids: CASSQGRQETQYF. Here the CDR3 DNA reads TGTGCCAGTTCACAAGGGAGGCAAGAGACCCAGTACTTC. The V gene is TRBV5-8, the J gene TRBJ2-5, with D possibly matching TRBD2 (6 bases). This CDR3 is 13 amino acids long. Germline-derived CDR1 and CDR2 are SGHTS and YDEGEE. Trimming pared 8 bases from V and 2 bases from J, leaving 13 bases between. Full variable domain (outside the CDR3, taken from reference TRBV5-8 and TRBJ2-5): EAGVTQSPTHLIKTRGQQATLRCSPISGHTSVYWYQQALGLGLQFLLWYDEGEERNRGNFPPRFSGRQFPNYSSELNVNALELEDSALYLCASSQGRQETQYFGPGTRLLVL.

The gene calls are TRBV9 and TRBJ2-3, with D maybe TRBD1 (5 bases). CDR1 and CDR2 (germline): SGDLS, YYNGEE. The length of the CDR3 is 15 residues. Trimming pared 4 bases from V and 4 bases from J, leaving 16 bases between. The CDR3 loop reads CASSPWGRLADTQYF. As DNA, the CDR3 is TGTGCCAGCAGCCCATGGGGCAGATTGGCAGATACGCAGTATTTT.

The sample holds a few counts of this clone. The genes are TRBV15 and TRBJ2-3, with D possibly matching TRBD2 (6 bases). V lost 4 bases to trimming and J lost 7 bases, with 12 bases between them. The CDR3 has 13 amino acids. Germline-derived CDR1 and CDR2 are LNHNV and YYDKDF (reference sequence). DNA for the CDR3: TGTGCCACCAGCACGGGACTTAGTAATACGCAGTATTTT. Translated: CATSTGLSNTQYF.

V gene TRBV6-5 combines with J gene TRBJ1-3, with D possibly being TRBD1 (5 bases). The CDR3 is 14 amino acids. V dropped 4 bases and J dropped 4 bases, with 11 bases sitting between them. Germline V gene lookup returns CDR1 MNHEY and CDR2 SVGAGI. The CDR3 sequence is CASSSRGEGNTIYF. The CDR3 DNA reads TGTGCCAGCAGTTCTAGGGGTGAGGGAAACACCATATATTTT.

The genes are TRBV18 and TRBJ1-1; 8 positions agree with TRBD1. The CDR3 spans 15 residues. Germline V gives CDR1 KGHSH, CDR2 LQKENI. The trim removed 3 bases at V and 0 bases at J, leaving 3 bases unmatched. The CDR3 DNA is TGTGCCAGCTCACCGCAGACAGGGGTGAACACTGAAGCTTTCTTT. The encoded protein is CASSPQTGVNTEAFF.

V is TRBV9 and J is TRBJ1-2; 10 bases line up with TRBD1. Trimming cost V 3 bases and J 2 bases; bases outside gene matches: 4. The CDR3 extends over 15 amino acids. Germline assignment: CDR1 SGDLS and CDR2 YYNGEE. Here the CDR3 DNA reads TGTGCCAGCAGCGCGCCGGGACAGGGGAACTATGGCTACACCTTC. Translating gives CASSAPGQGNYGYTF.

The J gene is TRBJ1-2, the V gene TRBV30; D ambiguous. Per the germline V gene, CDR1 is GTSNPN and CDR2 is SVGIG (reference sequence). The CDR3 sequence is 13 residues long. CDR3 sequence: CGGAYGANYGYTF. In DNA form, the CDR3 reads TGTGGGGGAGCGTATGGCGCTAACTATGGCTACACCTTC.

This clone has a single count. The chain is built from TRBV6-5 and TRBJ2-1, with 8 bases that match TRBD1. The V gene's germline CDR1 is MNHEY and CDR2 SVGAGI. The CDR3 is 14 amino acids. V trimming: 8 bases; J trimming: 6 bases; junction bases outside the gene matches: 9. CDR3 DNA: TGTGCCAGCCCCCCAGGACAGGGACTCAATGAGCAGTTCTTC. Translated: CASPPGQGLNEQFF.

J is TRBJ1-1 and V is TRBV5-1; 8 nucleotides agree with TRBD1. This CDR3 spans 13 amino acids. From germline, CDR1 is SGHRS and CDR2 YFSETQ. Trimming cost V 0 bases and J 8 bases; bases outside gene matches: 3. In DNA, the CDR3 is TGCGCCAGCAGCTTGGCCAGGGACAGGGAAGCTTTCTTT. It codes for CASSLARDREAFF.

The V call is TRBV25-1, the J call TRBJ2-1, with 7 bases matching TRBD1. CDR1 is MGHDK and CDR2 is SYGVNS in the germline V gene. With 4 bases clipped from V and 12 bases from J, the junction kept 3 bases outside the gene matches. The CDR3 covers 11 residues. The chain's CDR3 is CASSVTGRQFF. The CDR3 DNA follows: TGTGCCAGCAGTGTGACAGGGCGGCAGTTCTTC.

The rearrangement links TRBV9 to TRBJ2-3, with 14 bases lining up with TRBD2. The CDR3 consists of 17 residues. J was trimmed by 1 base and V by 5 bases; bases with no gene match: 6. The germline V gene has CDR1 SGDLS and CDR2 YYNGEE. CDR3 DNA: TGTGCCAGCAGTCTTGGACTAGCGGGGGGACGCACAGATACGCAGTATTTT. Residues: CASSLGLAGGRTDTQYF.

The chain combines TRBV9 with TRBJ2-1; D possibly corresponds to TRBD2 (6 bases). The CDR3 covers 15 residues. Between the trimmed V and J ends, which lost 0 bases and 6 bases, there was a span of 13 bases. Looked up from germline, CDR1 is SGDLS and CDR2 is YYNGEE. The CDR3 DNA reads as TGTGCCAGCAGCGTAGGGGGGAGGCCCCGCAATGAGCAGTTCTTC. Its protein product is CASSVGGRPRNEQFF.

The J gene is TRBJ1-5, the V gene TRBV7-2; D is uncertain. Looked up from germline, CDR1 is SGHTA and CDR2 is FQGNSA. This CDR3 has 14 amino acids. The V end was cut by 0 bases, the J end by 6 bases, with 9 bases between. CDR3: CASSLAGGGQPQHF. The CDR3, as DNA: TGTGCCAGCAGCTTAGCTGGTGGCGGTCAGCCCCAGCATTTT.

CDR3 residues: CASSTTWTGLNEKLFF. CDR3 sequence (DNA): TGTGCCAGTAGTACTACCTGGACAGGGCTCAATGAAAAACTGTTTTTT. The chain has TRBV19 and TRBJ1-4; 8 nucleotides agree with TRBD1. V was pared by 4 bases and J by 5 bases, with 9 bases of the junction left unmatched. Germline-derived CDR1 and CDR2 are LNHDA and SQIVND (reference sequence). The CDR3 contains 16 residues.

The chain couples TRBV2 to TRBJ1-4; D not resolved. Germline V CDR1 and CDR2: SNHLY, FYNNEI. This CDR3 has 14 residues. V was clipped by 8 bases and J by 5 bases, with 15 bases between them. The CDR3 DNA sequence: TGTGCCAGCCTCCTCGGCGGAAGCAATGAAAAACTGTTTTTT. It encodes CASLLGGSNEKLFF.